The 24 T cell receptor beta chains reported below all come from one sample, sequenced in a study of blood T cells in healthy people across ages. Using a J-beta primer mix together with a sample-barcoded 5' primer, a second PCR was run for roughly 7 to 12 cycles. Via MiXCR, TCRdb re-called the 5' RACE reads, giving one row per CDR3 protein. This table has about 280,000 distinct CDR3 sequences, 25% to 30% appearing once. Sequenced material: blood. Receptor source: an older woman in good health.

This chain connects TRBV5-1 to TRBJ2-7; TRBD2 matches 7 bases. Germline V gives CDR1 SGHRS, CDR2 YFSETQ. After removal of 4 bases from V and 2 bases from J, the junction contained 3 bases not matched to a gene. The CDR3 sequence is 13 residues long. CDR3 sequence reads: CASSTGLAYEQYF. CDR3 DNA sequence: TGCGCCAGCAGCACCGGACTAGCCTACGAGCAGTACTTC.

The chain carries TRBV12-3 or TRBV12-4 and TRBJ2-4, with a tentative D call TRBD1 (6 bases). V lost 1 base to trimming and J lost 16 bases, with 11 bases between them. The length of the CDR3 is 11 residues. The chain's CDR3 is CASSLGDRNYF. CDR3 nucleotide sequence: TGTGCCAGCAGTTTAGGAGACAGGAACTACTTC.

The chain combines TRBV4-3 with TRBJ2-1; D ambiguous. The end of the DNA is better explained by TRBJ2-7, so the J call may be wrong. This CDR3 is built from 15 residues. CDR1 and CDR2 from the germline V gene are LGHNA and YSLEER. The CDR3 here is CASSLYGDSNYEQYF. In nucleotides, the CDR3 is TGCGCCAGCAGCCTATATGGAGACTCCAACTACGAGCAGTACTTC.

This clonotype has more than one count but fewer than ten. This chain joins TRBV6-6 and TRBJ2-2; D ambiguous. CDR3 length: 15 amino acids. Germline V gene data show CDR1 as MNHNY and CDR2 as SVGAGI (reference sequence). V gave up 2 bases and J gave up 1 base, with 8 bases separating them. CDR3 nucleotides: TGTGCCAGCAGTTACGGGCTCCTGAACACCGGGGAGCTGTTTTTT. Amino acid sequence: CASSYGLLNTGELFF.

A few counts support this clonotype. V and J are TRBV29-1 and TRBJ1-2, with 7 bases matching TRBD1. The germline CDR1 and CDR2 sequences are SQVTM and ANQGSEA. V shed 7 bases and J 8 bases; nucleotides not matched to a gene: 7. This CDR3 is built from 11 residues. CDR3 sequence (DNA): TGCAGCGCCCGACAGGGAGAGGGCTACACCTTC. The encoded protein is CSARQGEGYTF.

This clonotype was seen a few times. The junction departs from the called germline gene at one end, perhaps through a read error. The gene calls are TRBV18 and TRBJ2-2; TRBD2 matches 9 bases. Germline values: CDR1 KGHSH, CDR2 LQKENI. This CDR3 is 16 amino acids long. The CDR3 is CATSPGAQAGGRELFF. CDR3 DNA sequence: TGTGCCACCTCACCAGGAGCTCAAGCGGGAGGCCGGGAGCTGTTTTTT.

Details on this clonotype: One end of the junction varies from germline; a read error may be responsible. The J gene is TRBJ2-7, the V gene TRBV7-2; 9 nucleotides align to TRBD1. The CDR3 totals 15 residues. Germline assignment: CDR1 SGHTA and CDR2 FQGNSA. Here the CDR3 DNA reads TGTGCCGGCAGCTTTGCGACAGGGGGGCAGTACGAGCAGTACTTC. Translating gives CAGSFATGGQYEQYF.

This clonotype appeared a few times. The rearrangement links TRBV20-1 to TRBJ2-5; TRBD2 might be the D (5 bases). Per the germline V gene, CDR1 is DFQATT and CDR2 is SNEGSKA (reference sequence). V dropped 6 bases and J dropped 2 bases, with 16 bases sitting between them. CDR3 length equals 14 residues. CDR3 DNA: TGCAGTGCATCACTAGGTTTAGGACAAGAGACCCAGTACTTC. Its translation is CSASLGLGQETQYF.

This clonotype was detected a few times. The chain has TRBV2 and TRBJ2-2; D gene unclear. Germline-derived CDR1 and CDR2 are SNHLY and FYNNEI. The V end was cut by 7 bases, the J end by 2 bases, with 8 bases between. The CDR3 has 13 residues. CDR3 sequence: CASTTENTGELFF. Written as DNA, the CDR3 is TGTGCCAGCACGACGGAAAACACCGGGGAGCTGTTTTTT.

The rearrangement joins TRBV6-1 to TRBJ1-5, with no clear D. With 0 bases removed from V and 3 bases from J, the gap between germline ends came to 9 bases. The CDR3 loop spans 15 amino acids. Germline V gene data show CDR1 as MNHNS and CDR2 as SASEGT. The CDR3 loop reads CASSEALGSNQPQHF. CDR3 nucleotide sequence: TGTGCCAGCAGTGAAGCGCTGGGCTCCAATCAGCCCCAGCATTTT.

This clonotype has more than one count but fewer than ten. CDR3 in amino acids: CASSPRPQDTQYF. CDR3 coding DNA: TGTGCCAGCAGCCCCCGACCACAAGATACGCAGTATTTT. The chain links TRBV7-2 to TRBJ2-3; D is uncertain. Trimming took off 5 bases at V and 5 bases at J, with 11 bases between the two ends. Germline V gives CDR1 SGHTA, CDR2 FQGNSA. The CDR3 length is 13 residues. Full variable domain (missing parts from reference TRBV7-2 and TRBJ2-3): GAGVSQSPSNKVTEKGKDVELRCDPISGHTALYWYRQSLGQGLEFLIYFQGNSAPDKSGLPSDRFSAERTGGSVSTLTIQRTQQEDSAVYLCASSPRPQDTQYFGPGTRLTVL.

A few counts support this clonotype. This chain connects TRBV12-3 or TRBV12-4 to TRBJ1-2, with unresolved D. The V and J ends lost 3 bases and 4 bases respectively, with 9 bases between them. The CDR3 runs 13 residues. The CDR3 nucleotides are TGTGCCAGCAGTTTTTCGCAGGTCTATGGCTACACCTTC. This codes for CASSFSQVYGYTF.

This chain links TRBV20-1 with TRBJ2-5; TRBD2 matches at 13 bases. This CDR3 spans 14 amino acids. J lost 7 bases, V lost 6 bases, and 8 bases had no gene match. Germline CDR1 reads DFQATT; CDR2 reads SNEGSKA (reference sequence). CDR3 region: CSAATSGRGATQYF. The CDR3 DNA reads TGCAGTGCCGCAACTAGCGGGAGGGGAGCGACCCAGTACTTC.

The chain combines TRBV12-5 with TRBJ2-1, with D possibly matching TRBD1 (9 bases). The CDR3 length is 16 residues. Trimming stripped 5 bases from V and 8 bases from J, with 22 bases between. The germline V gene encodes CDR1 LGHNT and CDR2 FRNRAP. The CDR3 reads CASGRTGGTGQHEQFF. CDR3 DNA: TGTGCTAGTGGTCGGACGGGGGGGACAGGGCAGCATGAGCAGTTCTTC.

The chain combines TRBV7-2 with TRBJ2-5; no clear D gene. The CDR3 is 11 residues long. Germline assignment: CDR1 SGHTA and CDR2 FQGNSA. Trimming left V 6 bases short and J 5 bases short, with 7 bases between. The CDR3 loop is CASSSWETQYF. CDR3 nucleotide sequence: TGTGCCAGCAGTTCTTGGGAGACCCAGTACTTC.

This clonotype has at least ten counts. CDR3 sequence (DNA): TGTGCCAGCAGTGAATTAGCAGGGGGCTTGGAAGAGACCCAGTACTTC. This sequence encodes CASSELAGGLEETQYF. The chain joins TRBV25-1 to TRBJ2-5; 8 nucleotides line up with TRBD1. Unmatched junction bases numbered 7, after V lost 1 base and J lost 3 bases. The germline V gene encodes CDR1 MGHDK and CDR2 SYGVNS. The CDR3 spans 16 residues.

This sequence joins TRBV10-3 and TRBJ2-7, with D unresolved. Germline loops: CDR1 ENHRY, CDR2 SYGVKD. V gave up 4 bases and J gave up 1 base, with 8 bases separating them. The length of the CDR3 is 13 residues. In DNA form, the CDR3 reads TGTGCCATCAGTGTACAGCCATCCTACGAGCAGTACTTC. Protein product: CAISVQPSYEQYF.

This clonotype was counted a few times. J is TRBJ1-1 and V is TRBV18; 9 positions match TRBD1. Germline CDR1 and CDR2: KGHSH and LQKENI. The CDR3 totals 15 residues. The V gene end was trimmed by 6 bases and the J gene end by 4 bases; junction bases not matched to a gene: 9. The CDR3, as DNA: TGTGCCAGCTCCCTGGACAGGGGATTTAGCACTGAAGCTTTCTTT. Its protein product is CASSLDRGFSTEAFF.

Turning to this clonotype: At one end the junction does not follow the germline gene, possibly because of a read error. The V gene is TRBV5-1, the J gene TRBJ2-7; D remains ambiguous. The CDR3 contains 11 residues. Germline CDR1 SGHRS, CDR2 YFSETQ. The CDR3 spells CASTEPYGQYF. The CDR3 coding sequence is TGCGCCAGCACAGAACCCTACGGGCAGTACTTC.

This sequence joins TRBV5-1 and TRBJ2-1; 7 bases match TRBD1. Germline CDR1 and CDR2: SGHRS and YFSETQ. This CDR3 comprises 16 residues. Unmatched junction bases numbered 11, after V lost 4 bases and J lost 4 bases. DNA of the CDR3: TGCGCCAGCAGCACGGAGAGGCAGGGGGTATACAATGAGCAGTTCTTC. This sequence encodes CASSTERQGVYNEQFF.

This rearrangement joins TRBV18 to TRBJ2-2, with 7 bases fitting TRBD1. CDR1 and CDR2 from the germline V gene are KGHSH and LQKENI. The V gene end was trimmed by 4 bases and the J gene end by 6 bases; junction bases not matched to a gene: 2. The CDR3 totals 13 residues. This CDR3 is CASSQQGSGELFF. The CDR3 DNA follows: TGTGCCAGCTCACAACAGGGGTCCGGGGAGCTGTTTTTT.

The rearrangement links TRBV7-2 to TRBJ2-5, with 7 positions matching TRBD1. The J call is uncertain, as TRBJ2-7 better fits the DNA end. Germline V gene sequence: CDR1 SGHTA, CDR2 FQGNSA. This CDR3 comprises 12 residues. DNA of the CDR3: TGTGCCAGCAGCTCTTACAGGGGCGAGCAGTACTTC. The encoded protein is CASSSYRGEQYF.

The J gene is TRBJ2-3, the V gene TRBV12-3 or TRBV12-4; 8 bases fit TRBD1. Trimming cost V 4 bases and J 2 bases; bases outside gene matches: 5. The CDR3 spans 15 residues. In DNA form, the CDR3 reads TGTGCCAGCAGTTCTGGGACAGGTACCACAGATACGCAGTATTTT. Amino acid sequence: CASSSGTGTTDTQYF.

This clonotype appeared a few times. The chain has TRBV7-2 and TRBJ2-7; D perhaps matches TRBD1 (5 bases). The CDR3 sequence is 16 residues long. V was cut by 1 base and J by 3 bases, with 16 bases left in between. The germline V gene encodes CDR1 SGHTA and CDR2 FQGNSA. CDR3 in amino acids: CASSLGGGPQGYEQYF. The CDR3 DNA reads TGTGCCAGCAGCTTAGGGGGCGGTCCCCAAGGCTACGAGCAGTACTTC.